These T cell receptor beta chains were read from a single sample in a study of PD-1 blockade in classical Hodgkin lymphoma. Method: immunoSEQ multiplex PCR; TCRdb's copy keeps in-frame clones and lacks some. Here the sample spans 90,000 or so clones, around 90% being singletons. Sample: peripheral blood mononuclear cells (PBMCs), taken before the second cycle of nivolumab. Receptors were obtained from a human donor with classical Hodgkin lymphoma. CDR3s include the opening cysteine and the closing phenylalanine or tryptophan. Each record gives: clone size, V gene, J gene, D gene, CDR3 protein, CDR3 DNA. The D gene is left open where the match is weak. Only some rows state a clone size, as once, few, many or a class for expanded clones.

once	TRBV6-5	TRBJ2-1	-	CASSRGNEQFF	TGTGCCAGCAGTCGGGGGAATGAGCAGTTCTTC
-	TRBV5-4	TRBJ2-2	-	CASSLGSPARGELFF	TGTGCCAGCAGCTTAGGTTCTCCAGCCCGCGGGGAGCTGTTTTTT
-	TRBV4-2	TRBJ2-1	TRBD2	CASSQDGGRVPLSSYNEQFF	TGTGCCAGCAGCCAAGATGGCGGGAGGGTTCCTCTTAGCTCCTACAATGAGCAGTTCTTC
-	TRBV2	TRBJ1-2	-	CASSALVTGPYTF	TGTGCCAGCAGTGCGCTAGTGACAGGTCCCTACACCTTC
-	TRBV28	TRBJ2-5	-	CASSQKEGETQYF	TGTGCCAGCAGTCAAAAGGAAGGGGAGACCCAGTACTTC
-	TRBV9	TRBJ1-1	-	CASSVAVDGGRSEAFF	TGTGCCAGCAGCGTAGCGGTCGATGGAGGGCGGTCTGAAGCTTTCTTT
-	TRBV7-9	TRBJ1-1	TRBD1	CASSPGQARYEAFF	TGTGCCAGCAGCCCAGGACAGGCCCGGTATGAAGCTTTCTTT
-	TRBV28	TRBJ2-7	TRBD1	CASSSGQGLFGEQYF	TGTGCCAGCAGTTCTGGACAGGGGCTATTCGGCGAGCAGTACTTC
once	TRBV25-1	TRBJ1-4	-	CASSLHHGTHEKLFF	TGTGCCAGCAGTTTACACCACGGGACACACGAAAAACTGTTTTTT
-	TRBV19	TRBJ1-2	TRBD1	CASTQGTYGYTF	TGTGCCAGTACACAGGGGACCTATGGCTACACCTTC
once	TRBV2	TRBJ2-1	TRBD2	CASSSSGSGNEQFF	TGTGCCAGCAGTTCTAGCGGGAGCGGAAATGAGCAGTTCTTC
once	TRBV18	TRBJ2-1	TRBD2	CASSPRLAGGMTSYNEQFF	TGTGCCAGCTCACCGAGACTAGCGGGAGGGATGACGTCCTACAATGAGCAGTTCTTC
-	TRBV5-6	TRBJ1-5	-	CASSARPNQPQHF	TGTGCCAGCAGCGCGCGCCCAAATCAGCCCCAGCATTTT
-	TRBV27	TRBJ1-5	-	CASRHTGLSNQPQHF	TGTGCCAGCAGGCATACAGGATTAAGCAATCAGCCCCAGCATTTT
-	TRBV5-5	TRBJ2-4	TRBD2	CASSMGLAGGPGNIQYF	TGTGCCAGCAGCATGGGACTAGCGGGAGGGCCAGGAAACATTCAGTACTTC
-	TRBV29-1	TRBJ1-2	TRBD1	CSVEDAGQGLSSNYGYTF	TGCAGCGTTGAAGATGCGGGACAGGGCCTTTCGAGTAACTATGGCTACACCTTC